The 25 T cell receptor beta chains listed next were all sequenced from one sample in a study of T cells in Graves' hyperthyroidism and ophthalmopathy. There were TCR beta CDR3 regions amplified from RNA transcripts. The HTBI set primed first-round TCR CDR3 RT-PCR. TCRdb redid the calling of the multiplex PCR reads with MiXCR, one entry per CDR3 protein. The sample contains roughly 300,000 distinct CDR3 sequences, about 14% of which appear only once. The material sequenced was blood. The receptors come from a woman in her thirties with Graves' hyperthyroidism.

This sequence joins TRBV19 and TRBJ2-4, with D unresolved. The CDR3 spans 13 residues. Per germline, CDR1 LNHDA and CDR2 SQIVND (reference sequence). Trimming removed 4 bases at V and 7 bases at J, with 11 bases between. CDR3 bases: TGTGCCAGTAGTACTACCGTGGGGAACATTCAGTACTTC. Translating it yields CASSTTVGNIQYF.

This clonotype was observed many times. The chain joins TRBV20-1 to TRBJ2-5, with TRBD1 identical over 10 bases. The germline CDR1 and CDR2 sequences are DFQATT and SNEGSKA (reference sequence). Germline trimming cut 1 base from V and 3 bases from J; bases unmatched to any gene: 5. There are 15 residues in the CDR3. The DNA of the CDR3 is TGCAGTGCTAGAGCCCGGGACAGGGGTGAAGAGACCCAGTACTTC. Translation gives CSARARDRGEETQYF.

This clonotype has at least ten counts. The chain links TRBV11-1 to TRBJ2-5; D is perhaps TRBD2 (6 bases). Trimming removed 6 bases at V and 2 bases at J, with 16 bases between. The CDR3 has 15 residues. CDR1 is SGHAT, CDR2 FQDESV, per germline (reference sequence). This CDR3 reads CASRESFGTQETQYF. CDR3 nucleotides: TGTGCCAGCAGGGAGAGTTTCGGGACTCAAGAGACCCAGTACTTC.

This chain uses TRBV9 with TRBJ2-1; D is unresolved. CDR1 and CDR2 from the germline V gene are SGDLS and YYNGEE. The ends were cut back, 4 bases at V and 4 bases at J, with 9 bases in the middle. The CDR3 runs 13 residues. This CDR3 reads CASSPLGYNEQFF. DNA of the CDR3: TGTGCCAGCAGCCCCTTAGGGTACAATGAGCAGTTCTTC. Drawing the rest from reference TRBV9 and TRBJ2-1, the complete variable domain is DSGVTQTPKHLITATGQRVTLRCSPRSGDLSVYWYQQSLDQGLQFLIQYYNGEERAKGNILERFSAQQFPDLHSELNLSSLELGDSALYFCASSPLGYNEQFFGPGTRLTVL.

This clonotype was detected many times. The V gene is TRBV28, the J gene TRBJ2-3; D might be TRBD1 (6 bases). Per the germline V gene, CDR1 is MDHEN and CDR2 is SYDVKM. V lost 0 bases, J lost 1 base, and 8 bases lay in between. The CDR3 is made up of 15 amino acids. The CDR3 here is CASSLWRQGTDTQYF. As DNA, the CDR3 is TGTGCCAGCAGTTTATGGAGACAGGGCACAGATACGCAGTATTTT.

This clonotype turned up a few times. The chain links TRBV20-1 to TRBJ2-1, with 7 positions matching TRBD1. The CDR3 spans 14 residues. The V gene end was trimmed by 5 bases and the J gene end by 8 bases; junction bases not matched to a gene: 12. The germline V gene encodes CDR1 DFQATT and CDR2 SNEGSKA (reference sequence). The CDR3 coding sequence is TGCAGTGCTCTCCAGCGGCTAGGGGGCGATGAGCAGTTCTTC. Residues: CSALQRLGGDEQFF.

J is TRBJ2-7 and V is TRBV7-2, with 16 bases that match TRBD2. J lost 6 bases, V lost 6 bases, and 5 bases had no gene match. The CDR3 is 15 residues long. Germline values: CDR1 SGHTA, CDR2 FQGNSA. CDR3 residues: CASSPGLAGGTEQYF. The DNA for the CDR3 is TGTGCCAGCAGTCCGGGACTAGCGGGAGGGACCGAGCAGTACTTC.

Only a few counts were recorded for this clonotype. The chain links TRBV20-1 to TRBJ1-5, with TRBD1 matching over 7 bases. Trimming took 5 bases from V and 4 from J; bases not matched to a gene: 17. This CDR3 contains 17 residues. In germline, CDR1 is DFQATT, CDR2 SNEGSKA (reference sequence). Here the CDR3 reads CSASPLDRVEGNQPQHF. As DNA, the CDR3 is TGCAGTGCTTCCCCATTAGACAGGGTCGAGGGGAATCAGCCCCAGCATTTT.

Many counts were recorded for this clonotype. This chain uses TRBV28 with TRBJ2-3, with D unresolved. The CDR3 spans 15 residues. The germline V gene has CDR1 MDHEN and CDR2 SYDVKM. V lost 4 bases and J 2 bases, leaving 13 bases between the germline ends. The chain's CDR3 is CASSSPTRTTDTQYF. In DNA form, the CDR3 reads TGTGCCAGCAGTTCACCGACACGCACCACAGATACGCAGTATTTT. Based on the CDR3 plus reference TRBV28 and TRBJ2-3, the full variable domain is DVKVTQSSRYLVKRTGEKVFLECVQDMDHENMFWYRQDPGLGLRLIYFSYDVKMKEKGDIPEGYSVSREKKERFSLILESASTNQTSMYLCASSSPTRTTDTQYFGPGTRLTVL.

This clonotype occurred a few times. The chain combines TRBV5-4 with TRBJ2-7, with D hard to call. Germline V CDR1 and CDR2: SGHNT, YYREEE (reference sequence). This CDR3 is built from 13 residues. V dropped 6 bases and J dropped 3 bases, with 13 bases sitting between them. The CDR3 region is CASNRDSSYEQYF. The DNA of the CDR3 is TGTGCCAGCAACCGAGACTCGAGCTACGAGCAGTACTTC.

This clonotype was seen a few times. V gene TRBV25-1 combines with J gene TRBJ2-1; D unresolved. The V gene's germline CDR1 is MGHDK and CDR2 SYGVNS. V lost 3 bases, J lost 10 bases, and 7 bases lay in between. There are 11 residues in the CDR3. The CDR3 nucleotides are TGTGCCAGCAGTGAGGTAAGAGAGCAGTTCTTC. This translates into CASSEVREQFF.

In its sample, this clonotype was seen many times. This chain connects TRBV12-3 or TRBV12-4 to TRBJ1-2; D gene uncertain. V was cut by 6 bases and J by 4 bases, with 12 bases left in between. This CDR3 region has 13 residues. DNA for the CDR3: TGTGCCAGCAGATCGTTCCTCCCCTATGGCTACACCTTC. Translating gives CASRSFLPYGYTF.

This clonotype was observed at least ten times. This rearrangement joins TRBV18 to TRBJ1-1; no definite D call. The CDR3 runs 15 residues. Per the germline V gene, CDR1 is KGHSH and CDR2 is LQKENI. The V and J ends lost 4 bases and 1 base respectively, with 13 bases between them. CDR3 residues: CASSRSTTENTEAFF. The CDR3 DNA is TGTGCCAGCTCACGTTCAACAACAGAGAACACTGAAGCTTTCTTT.

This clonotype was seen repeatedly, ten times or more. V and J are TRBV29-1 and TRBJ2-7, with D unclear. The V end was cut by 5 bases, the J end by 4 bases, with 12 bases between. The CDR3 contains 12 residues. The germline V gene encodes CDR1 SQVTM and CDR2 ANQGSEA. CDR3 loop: CSVSLRSYEQYF. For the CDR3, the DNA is TGCAGCGTTAGCCTGAGGTCTTACGAGCAGTACTTC.

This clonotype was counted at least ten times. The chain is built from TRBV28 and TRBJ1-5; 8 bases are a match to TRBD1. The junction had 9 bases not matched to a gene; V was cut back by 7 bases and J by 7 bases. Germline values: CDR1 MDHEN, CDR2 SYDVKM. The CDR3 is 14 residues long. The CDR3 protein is CASKRQGSGQPQHF. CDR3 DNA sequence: TGTGCCAGCAAAAGACAGGGGTCGGGGCAGCCCCAGCATTTT.

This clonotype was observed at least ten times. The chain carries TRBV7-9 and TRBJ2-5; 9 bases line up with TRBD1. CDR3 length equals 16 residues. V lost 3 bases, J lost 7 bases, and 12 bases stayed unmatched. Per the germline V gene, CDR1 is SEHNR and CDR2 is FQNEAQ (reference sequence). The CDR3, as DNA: TGTGCCAGCAGCTTTACCGGGACAGGGCCCGGGGGGACCCAGTACTTC. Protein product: CASSFTGTGPGGTQYF.

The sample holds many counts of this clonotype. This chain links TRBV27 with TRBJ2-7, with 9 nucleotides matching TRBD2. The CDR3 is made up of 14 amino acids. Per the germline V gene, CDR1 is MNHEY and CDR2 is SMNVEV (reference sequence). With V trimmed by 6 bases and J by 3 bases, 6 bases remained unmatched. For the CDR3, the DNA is TGTGCCAGCAGAACGCGGGGGGGGTACTACGAGCAGTACTTC. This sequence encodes CASRTRGGYYEQYF.

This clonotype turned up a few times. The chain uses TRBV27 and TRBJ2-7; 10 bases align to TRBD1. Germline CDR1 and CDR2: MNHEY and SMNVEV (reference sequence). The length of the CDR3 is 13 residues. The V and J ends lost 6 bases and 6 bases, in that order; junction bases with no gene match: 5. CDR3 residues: CASSTGTGVEQYF. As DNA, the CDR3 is TGTGCCAGCAGCACCGGGACAGGGGTCGAGCAGTACTTC.

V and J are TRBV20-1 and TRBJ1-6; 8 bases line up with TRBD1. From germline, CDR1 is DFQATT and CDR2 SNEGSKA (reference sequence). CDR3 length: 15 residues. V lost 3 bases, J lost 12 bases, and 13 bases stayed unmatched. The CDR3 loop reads CSARGTGQASGPLHF. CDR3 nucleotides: TGCAGTGCTAGGGGTACGGGACAGGCCTCCGGACCCCTCCACTTT.

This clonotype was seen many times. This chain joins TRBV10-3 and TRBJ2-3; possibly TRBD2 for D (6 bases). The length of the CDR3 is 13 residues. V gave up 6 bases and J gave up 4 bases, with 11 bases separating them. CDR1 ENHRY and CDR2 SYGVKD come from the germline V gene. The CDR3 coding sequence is TGTGCCATCAGGACGGGAGACGCAGATACGCAGTATTTT. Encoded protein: CAIRTGDADTQYF.

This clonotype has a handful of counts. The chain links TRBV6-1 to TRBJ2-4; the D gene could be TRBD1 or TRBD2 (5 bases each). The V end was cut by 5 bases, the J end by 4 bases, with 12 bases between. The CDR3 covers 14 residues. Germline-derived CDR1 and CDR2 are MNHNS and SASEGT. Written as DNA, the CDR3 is TGTGCCAGCAGTCGAGGGCAGGGAAAAAACATTCAGTACTTC. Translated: CASSRGQGKNIQYF.

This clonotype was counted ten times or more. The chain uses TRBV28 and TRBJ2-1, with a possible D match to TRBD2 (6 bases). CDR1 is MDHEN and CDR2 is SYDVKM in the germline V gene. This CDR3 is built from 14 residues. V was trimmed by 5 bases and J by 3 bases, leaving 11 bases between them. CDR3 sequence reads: CASSDPGGYNEQFF. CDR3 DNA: TGTGCCAGCAGTGACCCCGGGGGCTACAATGAGCAGTTCTTC.

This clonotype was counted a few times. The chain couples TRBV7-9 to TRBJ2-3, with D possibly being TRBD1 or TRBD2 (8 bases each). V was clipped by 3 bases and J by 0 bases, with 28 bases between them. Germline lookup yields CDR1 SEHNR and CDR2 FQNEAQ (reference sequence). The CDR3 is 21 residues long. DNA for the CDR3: TGTGCCAGCAGCTTTAGGACAGGGCCAAAAGCCCCTAGCGGGAGCACAGATACGCAGTATTTT. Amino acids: CASSFRTGPKAPSGSTDTQYF. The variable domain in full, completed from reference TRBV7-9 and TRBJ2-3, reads DTGVSQNPRHKITKRGQNVTFRCDPISEHNRLYWYRQTLGQGPEFLTYFQNEAQLEKSRLLSDRFSAERPKGSFSTLEIQRTEQGDSAMYLCASSFRTGPKAPSGSTDTQYFGPGTRLTVL.

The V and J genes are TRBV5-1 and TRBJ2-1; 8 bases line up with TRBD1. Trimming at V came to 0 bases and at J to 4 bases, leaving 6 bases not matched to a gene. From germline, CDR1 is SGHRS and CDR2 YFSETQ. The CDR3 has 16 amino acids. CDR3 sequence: CASSLEQGAGYNEQFF. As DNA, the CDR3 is TGCGCCAGCAGCTTGGAGCAGGGGGCGGGGTACAATGAGCAGTTCTTC.

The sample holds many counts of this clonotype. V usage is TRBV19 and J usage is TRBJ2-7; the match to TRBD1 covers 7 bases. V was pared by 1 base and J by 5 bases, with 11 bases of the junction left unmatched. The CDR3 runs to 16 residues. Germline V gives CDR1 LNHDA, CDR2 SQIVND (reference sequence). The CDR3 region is CASSIATTGSWDEQYF. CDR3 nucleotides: TGTGCCAGTAGTATAGCCACGACAGGGTCATGGGACGAGCAGTACTTC. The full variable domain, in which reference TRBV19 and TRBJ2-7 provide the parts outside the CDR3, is DGGITQSPKYLFRKEGQNVTLSCEQNLNHDAMYWYRQDPGQGLRLIYYSQIVNDFQKGDIAEGYSVSREKKESFPLTVTSAQKNPTAFYLCASSIATTGSWDEQYFGPGTRLTVT.